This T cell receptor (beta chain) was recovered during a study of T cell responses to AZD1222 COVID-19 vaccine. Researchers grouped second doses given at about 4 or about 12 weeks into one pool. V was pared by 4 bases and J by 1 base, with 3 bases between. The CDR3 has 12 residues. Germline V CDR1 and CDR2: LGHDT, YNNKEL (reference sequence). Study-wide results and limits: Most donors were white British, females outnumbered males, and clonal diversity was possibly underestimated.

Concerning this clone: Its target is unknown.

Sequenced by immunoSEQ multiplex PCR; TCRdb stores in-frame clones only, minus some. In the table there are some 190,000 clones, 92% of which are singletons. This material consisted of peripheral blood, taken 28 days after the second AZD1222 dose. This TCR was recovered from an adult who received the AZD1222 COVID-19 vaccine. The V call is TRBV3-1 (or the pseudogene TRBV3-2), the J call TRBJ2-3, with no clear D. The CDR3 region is CASSLRTDTQYF. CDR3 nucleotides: TGTGCCAGCAGCCTGCGCACAGATACGCAGTATTTT.